The 8 T cell receptor beta chains below come from one sample, sequenced in a study of spatial heterogeneity in lung cancer. TCRdb used MiXCR to reprocess the 5' RACE reads, holding one entry per CDR3 protein. The repertoire holds tens of thousands of distinct CDR3 sequences, with under 7.5% as singletons. The sample's time point: sample taken at primary tumor resection. Tumor, nontumor lung or frozen PBMC supplied whole RNA that was sequenced unsorted. Sequencing was performed on PBMCs, taken at surgery. The receptors were sampled from a female donor with early-stage non-small cell lung cancer.

This clonotype was recorded many times. This chain joins TRBV5-1 and TRBJ1-1; the match to TRBD1 covers 8 bases. Unmatched junction bases numbered 5, after V lost 3 bases and J lost 1 base. CDR1 is SGHRS and CDR2 is YFSETQ in the germline V gene. The CDR3 length is 15 residues. The CDR3 reads CASSSTGAPNTEAFF. DNA for the CDR3: TGCGCCAGCAGCTCGACAGGGGCCCCGAACACTGAAGCTTTCTTT.

This clonotype has at least ten counts. This chain links TRBV29-1 with TRBJ1-2; D remains ambiguous. There are 11 residues in the CDR3. V lost 0 bases, J lost 6 bases, and 5 bases lay in between. Germline V gene data show CDR1 as SQVTM and CDR2 as ANQGSEA. The CDR3 region is CSVEDPNGYTF. The CDR3, as DNA: TGCAGCGTTGAAGACCCAAATGGCTACACCTTC.

The sample holds many counts of this clonotype. The V and J genes are TRBV29-1 and TRBJ2-7, with 9 bases that match TRBD1. Per the germline V gene, CDR1 is SQVTM and CDR2 is ANQGSEA. The junction had 6 bases not matched to a gene; V was cut back by 3 bases and J by 3 bases. The CDR3 is 14 amino acids. The CDR3 sequence is CSVDHGTGNYEQYF. The CDR3 DNA sequence: TGCAGCGTTGATCATGGGACAGGGAACTACGAGCAGTACTTC.

This clonotype has just a few counts. The chain couples TRBV6-5 to TRBJ2-2; unclear D gene. The V and J ends lost 0 bases and 0 bases respectively, with 8 bases between them. The CDR3 runs 16 residues. The V gene's germline CDR1 is MNHEY and CDR2 SVGAGI. CDR3: CASSYSISSNTGELFF. The CDR3, as DNA: TGTGCCAGCAGTTACTCAATCTCTTCGAACACCGGGGAGCTGTTTTTT.

There are many counts of this clonotype. This chain links TRBV2 with TRBJ1-4; the D is unclear. The germline V gene encodes CDR1 SNHLY and CDR2 FYNNEI. Deletions cut 2 bases from V and 8 bases from J, with 3 bases between. The CDR3 is made up of 11 amino acids. The CDR3 DNA reads as TGTGCCAGCAGTGAAAGGGAAAAACTGTTTTTT. Its translation: CASSEREKLFF.

The chain recombines TRBV6-5 with TRBJ2-3, with D maybe TRBD2 (5 bases). V lost 8 bases and J lost 6, with 12 bases in between. CDR3 size: 12 residues. Germline CDR1 is MNHEY and CDR2 is SVGAGI. The CDR3 bases are TGTGCCAGCGGGGTAGGCGGGGATACGCAGTATTTT. It specifies CASGVGGDTQYF.

This clonotype was detected many times. This sequence joins TRBV4-3 and TRBJ2-1; D remains unclear. The V end lost 1 base, the J end lost 5 bases, and 9 bases lay between the germline ends. The CDR3 consists of 14 residues. The germline V gene encodes CDR1 LGHNA and CDR2 YSLEER. DNA for the CDR3: TGCGCCAGCAGCCAAGGGCACGCGAACAATGAGCAGTTCTTC. It specifies CASSQGHANNEQFF.

This chain uses TRBV7-3 with TRBJ2-2, with a tentative D call TRBD1 (6 bases). Between the trimmed V and J ends, which lost 7 bases and 7 bases, there was a span of 13 bases. The V gene's germline CDR1 is SGHTA and CDR2 FQGTGA. This CDR3 comprises 13 residues. The DNA of the CDR3 is TGTGCCAGCAATAACAGGGAAGGCGGGGAGCTGTTTTTT. Translating gives CASNNREGGELFF.